This TCR beta chain was obtained from a study of cytomegalovirus exposure and HLA in healthy donors. PCR was performed using 60 Vbeta and 13 Jbeta primers. Sequencing was performed with immunoSEQ multiplex PCR; in TCRdb, only in-frame clones are kept and a portion is missing. The table lists approximately 150,000 clones, 68% of them singletons. The V gene end was trimmed by 5 bases and the J gene end by 4 bases; junction bases not matched to a gene: 13. Per the germline V gene, CDR1 is SGHVS and CDR2 is FQNEAQ. The CDR3 spans 17 residues. As for the donors, each was a healthy bone marrow donor. General study results and limits: In terms of immune exposure information, only CMV serostatus was available.

Of note for this clone: Its antigen is as yet unknown.

J is TRBJ2-5 and V is TRBV7-8; 10 nucleotides match TRBD1. Material for sequencing was PBMCs. The clonotype originates from a woman aged 40 to 50 in good health and CMV-seropositive. The CDR3 reads CASSRQGATFPGETQYF. CDR3 DNA: TGTGCCAGCAGCCGACAGGGGGCAACGTTTCCCGGAGAGACCCAGTACTTC.